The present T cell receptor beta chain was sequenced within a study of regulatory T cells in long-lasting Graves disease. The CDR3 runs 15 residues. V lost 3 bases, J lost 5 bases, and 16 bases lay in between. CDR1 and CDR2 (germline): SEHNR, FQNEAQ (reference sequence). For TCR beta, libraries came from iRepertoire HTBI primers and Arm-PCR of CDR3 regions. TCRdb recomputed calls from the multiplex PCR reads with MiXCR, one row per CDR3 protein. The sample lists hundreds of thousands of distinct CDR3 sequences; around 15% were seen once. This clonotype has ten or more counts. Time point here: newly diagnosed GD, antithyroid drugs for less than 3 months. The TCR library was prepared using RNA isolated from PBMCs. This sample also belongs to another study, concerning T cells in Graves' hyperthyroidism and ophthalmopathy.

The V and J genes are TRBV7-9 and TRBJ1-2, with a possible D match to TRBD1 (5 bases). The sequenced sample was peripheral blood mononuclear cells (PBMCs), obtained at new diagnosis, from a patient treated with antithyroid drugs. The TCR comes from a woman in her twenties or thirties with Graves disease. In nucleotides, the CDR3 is TGTGCCAGCAGCTTTTGGGGGTCAGACCTATATGGCTACACCTTC. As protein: CASSFWGSDLYGYTF. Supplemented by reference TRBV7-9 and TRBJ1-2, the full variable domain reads DTGVSQNPRHKITKRGQNVTFRCDPISEHNRLYWYRQTLGQGPEFLTYFQNEAQLEKSRLLSDRFSAERPKGSFSTLEIQRTEQGDSAMYLCASSFWGSDLYGYTFGSGTRLTVV.